Included here is one T cell receptor beta chain sequence, with context. Its target is not known. Assay used: immunoSEQ multiplex PCR; TCRdb lists only in-frame clones, some missing. Among over a million clones, roughly 96% were seen once, and the ten largest hold 1% to 1.5%. This record belongs to a study of shared clonotypes between healthy human individuals. Germline lookup yields CDR1 SGHNT and CDR2 YENEEA. This CDR3 is built from 17 residues. The ends lost 1 base at V and 4 bases at J; junction bases unmatched: 6. Findings of the study overall: Investigators collected only blood, and repertoires in tissues likely differ.

V and J are TRBV11-3 and TRBJ2-2; 10 bases fit TRBD1. The sequencing sample was made of naive CD4+ T cells sorted from blood. Subset denoted: CD45RA+ positively selected. The receptor was derived from a man aged 25 to 40 in good health. As DNA, the CDR3 is TGTGCCAGCAGCTTAGGTTGGGACAGGGGATCCACCGGGGAGCTGTTTTTT. Translated, it gives CASSLGWDRGSTGELFF.